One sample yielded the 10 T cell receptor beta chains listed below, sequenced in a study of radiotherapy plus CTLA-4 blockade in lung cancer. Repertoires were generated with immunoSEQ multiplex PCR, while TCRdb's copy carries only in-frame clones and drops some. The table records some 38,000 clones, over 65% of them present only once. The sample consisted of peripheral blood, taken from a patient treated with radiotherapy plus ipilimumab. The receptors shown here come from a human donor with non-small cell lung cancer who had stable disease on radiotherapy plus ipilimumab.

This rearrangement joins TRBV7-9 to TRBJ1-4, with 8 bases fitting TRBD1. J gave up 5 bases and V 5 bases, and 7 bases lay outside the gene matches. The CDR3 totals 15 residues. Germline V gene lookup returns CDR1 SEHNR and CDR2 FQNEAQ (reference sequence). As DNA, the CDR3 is TGTGCCAGCAGCCCTGGGACAGGCCACAATGAAAAACTGTTTTTT. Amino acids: CASSPGTGHNEKLFF.

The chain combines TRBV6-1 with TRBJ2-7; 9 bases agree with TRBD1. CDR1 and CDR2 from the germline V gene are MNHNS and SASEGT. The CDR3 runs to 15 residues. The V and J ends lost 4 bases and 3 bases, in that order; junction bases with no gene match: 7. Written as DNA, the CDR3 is TGTGCCAGCAGTGGCGGACAGGGGAGTCTCTACGAGCAGTACGTC. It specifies CASSGGQGSLYEQYV.

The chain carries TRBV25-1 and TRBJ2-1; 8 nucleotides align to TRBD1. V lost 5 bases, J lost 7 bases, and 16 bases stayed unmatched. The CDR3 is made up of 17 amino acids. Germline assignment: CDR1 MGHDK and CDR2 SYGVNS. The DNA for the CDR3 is TGTGCCAGCAGTCAACCTTCCGGGACAGGAAGTAGGAATGAGCAGTTCTTC. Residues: CASSQPSGTGSRNEQFF.

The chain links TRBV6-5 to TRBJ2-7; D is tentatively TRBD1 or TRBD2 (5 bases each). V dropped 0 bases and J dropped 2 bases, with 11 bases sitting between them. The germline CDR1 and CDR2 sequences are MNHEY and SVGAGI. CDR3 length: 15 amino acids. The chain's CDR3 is CASSYSGVDAYEQYF. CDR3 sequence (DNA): TGTGCCAGCAGTTACTCGGGGGTGGACGCCTACGAGCAGTACTTC.

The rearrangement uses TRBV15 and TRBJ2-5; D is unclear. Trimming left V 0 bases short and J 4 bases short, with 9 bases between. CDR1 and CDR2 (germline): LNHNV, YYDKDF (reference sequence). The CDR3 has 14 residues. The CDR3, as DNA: TGTGCCACCAGCAGAGATCGTGGGTCAGAGACCCAGTACTTC. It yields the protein CATSRDRGSETQYF.

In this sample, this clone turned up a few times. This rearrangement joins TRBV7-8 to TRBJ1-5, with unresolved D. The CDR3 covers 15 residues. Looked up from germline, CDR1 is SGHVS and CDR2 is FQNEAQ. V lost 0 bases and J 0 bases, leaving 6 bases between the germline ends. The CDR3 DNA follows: TGTGCCAGCAGCTTAGCCAGCCCTAGCAATCAGCCCCAGCATTTT. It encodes CASSLASPSNQPQHF.

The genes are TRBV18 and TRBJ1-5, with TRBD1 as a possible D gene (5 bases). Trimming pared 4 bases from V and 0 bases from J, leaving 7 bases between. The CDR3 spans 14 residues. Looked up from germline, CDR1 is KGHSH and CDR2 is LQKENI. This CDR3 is CASSQGSSNQPQHF. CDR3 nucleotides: TGTGCCAGCTCACAGGGGAGTAGCAATCAGCCCCAGCATTTT.

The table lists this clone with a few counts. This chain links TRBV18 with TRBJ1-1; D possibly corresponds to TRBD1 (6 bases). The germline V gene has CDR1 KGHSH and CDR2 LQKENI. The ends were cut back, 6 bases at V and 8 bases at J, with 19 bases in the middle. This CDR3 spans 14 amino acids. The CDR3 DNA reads TGTGCCAGCTCCCCAACAGGGTCTCGAGGGGAAGCTTTCTTT. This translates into CASSPTGSRGEAFF.

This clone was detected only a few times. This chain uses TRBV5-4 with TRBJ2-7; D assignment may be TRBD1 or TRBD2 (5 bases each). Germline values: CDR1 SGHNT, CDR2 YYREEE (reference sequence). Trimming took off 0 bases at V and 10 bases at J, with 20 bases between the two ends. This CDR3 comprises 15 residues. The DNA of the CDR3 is TGTGCCAGCAGCTTGGAACAGGTCCCCCGAGGGGAACAGTACTTC. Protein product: CASSLEQVPRGEQYF.

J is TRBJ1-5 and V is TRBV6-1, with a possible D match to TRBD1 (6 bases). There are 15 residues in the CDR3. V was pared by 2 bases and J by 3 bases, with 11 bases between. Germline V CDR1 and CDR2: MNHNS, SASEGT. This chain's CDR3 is CASSENRAANQPQHF. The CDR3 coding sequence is TGTGCCAGCAGTGAAAACAGGGCGGCCAATCAGCCCCAGCATTTT.